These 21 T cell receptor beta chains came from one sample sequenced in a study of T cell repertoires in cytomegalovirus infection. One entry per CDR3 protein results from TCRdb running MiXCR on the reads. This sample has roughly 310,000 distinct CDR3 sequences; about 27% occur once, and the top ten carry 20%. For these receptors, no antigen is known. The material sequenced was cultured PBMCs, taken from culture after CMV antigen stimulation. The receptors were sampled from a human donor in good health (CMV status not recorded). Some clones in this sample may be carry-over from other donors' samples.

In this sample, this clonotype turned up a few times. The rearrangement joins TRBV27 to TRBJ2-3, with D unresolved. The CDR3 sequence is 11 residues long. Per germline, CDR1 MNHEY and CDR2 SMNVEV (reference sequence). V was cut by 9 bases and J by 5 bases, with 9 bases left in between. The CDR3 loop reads CASSKRDTQYF. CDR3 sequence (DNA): TGTGCCAGTTCCAAGAGAGATACGCAGTATTTT.

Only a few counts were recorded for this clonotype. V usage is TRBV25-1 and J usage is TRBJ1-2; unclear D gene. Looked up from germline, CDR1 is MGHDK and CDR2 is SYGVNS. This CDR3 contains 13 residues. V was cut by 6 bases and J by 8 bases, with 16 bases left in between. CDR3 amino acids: CASSPASFYGYTF. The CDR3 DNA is TGTGCCAGCAGCCCCGCTTCCTTCTACGGCTACACCTTC.

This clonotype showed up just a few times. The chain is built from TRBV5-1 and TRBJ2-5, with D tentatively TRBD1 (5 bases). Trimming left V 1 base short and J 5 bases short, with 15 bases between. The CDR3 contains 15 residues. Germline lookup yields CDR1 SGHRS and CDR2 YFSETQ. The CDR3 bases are TGCGCCAGCAGCTTGCGCCAGATTAAGGGGGAGACCCAGTACTTC. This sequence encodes CASSLRQIKGETQYF.

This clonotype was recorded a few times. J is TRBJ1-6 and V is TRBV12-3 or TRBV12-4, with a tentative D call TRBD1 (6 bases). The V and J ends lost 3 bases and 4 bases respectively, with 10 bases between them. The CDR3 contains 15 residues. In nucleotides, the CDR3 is TGTGCCAGCAGTTTGGGGGGCGCTTATAATTCACCCCTCCACTTT. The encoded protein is CASSLGGAYNSPLHF.

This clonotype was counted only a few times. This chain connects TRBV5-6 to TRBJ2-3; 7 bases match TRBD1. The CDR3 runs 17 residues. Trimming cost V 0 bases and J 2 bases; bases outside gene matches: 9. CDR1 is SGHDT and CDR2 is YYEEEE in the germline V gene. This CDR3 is CASSLDGTALLTDTQYF. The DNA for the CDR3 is TGTGCCAGCAGCTTGGACGGGACAGCCCTACTCACAGATACGCAGTATTTT. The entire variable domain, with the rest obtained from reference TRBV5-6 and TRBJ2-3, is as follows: DAGVTQSPTHLIKTRGQQVTLRCSPKSGHDTVSWYQQALGQGPQFIFQYYEEEERQRGNFPDRFSGHQFPNYSSELNVNALLLGDSALYLCASSLDGTALLTDTQYFGPGTRLTVL.

The CDR3 region is CASSPQGTTNTEAFF. The DNA for the CDR3 is TGTGCCAGCAGCCCACAGGGGACCACGAACACTGAAGCTTTCTTT. V is TRBV7-3 and J is TRBJ1-1, with 7 positions matching TRBD1. Germline V CDR1 and CDR2: SGHTA, FQGTGA. This CDR3 is 15 amino acids long. J lost 1 base, V lost 5 bases, and 7 bases had no gene match.

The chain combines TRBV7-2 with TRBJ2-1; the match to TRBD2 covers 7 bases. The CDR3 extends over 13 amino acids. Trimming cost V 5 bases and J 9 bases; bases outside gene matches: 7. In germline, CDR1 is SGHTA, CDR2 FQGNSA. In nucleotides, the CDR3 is TGTGCCAGCAGCCGGGGAGGGTGGAGTGAGCAGTTCTTC. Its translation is CASSRGGWSEQFF.

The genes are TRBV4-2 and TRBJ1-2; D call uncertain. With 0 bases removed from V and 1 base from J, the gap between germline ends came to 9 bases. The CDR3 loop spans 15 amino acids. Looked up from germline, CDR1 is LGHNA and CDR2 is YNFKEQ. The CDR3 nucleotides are TGTGCCAGCAGCCAAGATCTCACCATTAACTATGGCTACACCTTC. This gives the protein CASSQDLTINYGYTF.

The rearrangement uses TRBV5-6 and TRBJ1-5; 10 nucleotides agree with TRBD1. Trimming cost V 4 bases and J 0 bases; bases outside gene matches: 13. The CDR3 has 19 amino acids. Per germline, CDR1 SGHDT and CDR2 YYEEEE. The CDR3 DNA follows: TGTGCCAGCAGCAGCTTTCGACAGGGGGCAGGGTATAGCAATCAGCCCCAGCATTTT. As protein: CASSSFRQGAGYSNQPQHF.

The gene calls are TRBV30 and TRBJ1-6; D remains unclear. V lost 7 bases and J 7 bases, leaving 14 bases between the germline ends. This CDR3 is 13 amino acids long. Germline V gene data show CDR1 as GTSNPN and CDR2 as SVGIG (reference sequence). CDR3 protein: CALNSVANSPLHF. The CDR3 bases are TGTGCCTTAAACTCTGTAGCGAATTCACCCCTCCACTTT. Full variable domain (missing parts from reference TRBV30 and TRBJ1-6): SQTIHQWPATLVQPVGSPLSLECTVEGTSNPNLYWYRQAAGRGLQLLFYSVGIGQISSEVPQNLSASRPQDRQFILSSKKLLLSDSGFYLCALNSVANSPLHFGNGTRLTVT.

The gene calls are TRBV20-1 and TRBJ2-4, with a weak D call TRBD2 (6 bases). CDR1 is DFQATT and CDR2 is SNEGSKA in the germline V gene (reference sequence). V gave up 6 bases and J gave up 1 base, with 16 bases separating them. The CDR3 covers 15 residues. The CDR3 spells CSAGIEGRAKNIQYF. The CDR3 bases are TGCAGTGCCGGGATAGAGGGGAGGGCCAAAAACATTCAGTACTTC.

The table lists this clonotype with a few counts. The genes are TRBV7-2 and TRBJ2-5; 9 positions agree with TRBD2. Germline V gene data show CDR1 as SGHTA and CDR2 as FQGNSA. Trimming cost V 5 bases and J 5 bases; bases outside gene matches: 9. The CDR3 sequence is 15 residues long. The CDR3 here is CASSLSGGAWETQYF. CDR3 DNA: TGTGCCAGCAGCCTTAGCGGGGGTGCTTGGGAGACCCAGTACTTC.

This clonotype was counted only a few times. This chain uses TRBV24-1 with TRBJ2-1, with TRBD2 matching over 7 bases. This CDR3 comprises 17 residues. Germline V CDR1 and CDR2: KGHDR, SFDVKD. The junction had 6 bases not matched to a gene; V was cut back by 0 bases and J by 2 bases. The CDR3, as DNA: TGTGCCACCAGTGATTTGTCCCCGGGAGGCCCCTACAATGAGCAGTTCTTC. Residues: CATSDLSPGGPYNEQFF.

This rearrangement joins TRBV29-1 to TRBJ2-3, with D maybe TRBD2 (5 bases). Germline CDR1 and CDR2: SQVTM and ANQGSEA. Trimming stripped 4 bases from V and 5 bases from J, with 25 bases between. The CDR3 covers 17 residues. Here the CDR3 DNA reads TGCAGCGTTGGGGGATTTGAGGGCGAGCACACAGAAGATACGCAGTATTTT. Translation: CSVGGFEGEHTEDTQYF.

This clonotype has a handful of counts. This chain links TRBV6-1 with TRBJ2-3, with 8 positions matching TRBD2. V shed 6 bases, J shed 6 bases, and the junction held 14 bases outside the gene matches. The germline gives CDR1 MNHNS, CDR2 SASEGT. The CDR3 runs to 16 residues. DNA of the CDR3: TGTGCCAGCAGCGCTTGGACGGGAGGGACCGAGGATACGCAGTATTTT. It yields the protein CASSAWTGGTEDTQYF.

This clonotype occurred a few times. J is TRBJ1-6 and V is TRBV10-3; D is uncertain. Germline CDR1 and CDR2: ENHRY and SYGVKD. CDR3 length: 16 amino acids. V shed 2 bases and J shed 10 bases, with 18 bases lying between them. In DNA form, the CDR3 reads TGTGCCATCAGTGAGAGGTCGGACGGGATGGGGTCACCCCTCCACTTT. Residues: CAISERSDGMGSPLHF.

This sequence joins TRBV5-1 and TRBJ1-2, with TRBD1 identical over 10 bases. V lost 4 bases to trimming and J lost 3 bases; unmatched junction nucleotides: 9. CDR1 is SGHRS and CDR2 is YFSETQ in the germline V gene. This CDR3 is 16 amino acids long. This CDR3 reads CASSGGPGTGDYGYTF. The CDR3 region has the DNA TGCGCCAGCAGCGGGGGTCCCGGGACAGGGGACTATGGCTACACCTTC. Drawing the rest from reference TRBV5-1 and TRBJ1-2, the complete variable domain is KAGVTQTPRYLIKTRGQQVTLSCSPISGHRSVSWYQQTPGQGLQFLFEYFSETQRNKGNFPGRFSGRQFSNSRSEMNVSTLELGDSALYLCASSGGPGTGDYGYTFGSGTRLTVV.

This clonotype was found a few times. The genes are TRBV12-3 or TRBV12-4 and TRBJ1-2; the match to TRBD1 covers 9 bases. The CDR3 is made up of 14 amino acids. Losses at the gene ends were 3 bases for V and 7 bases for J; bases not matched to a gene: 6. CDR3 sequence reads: CASSFQQGAAGYTF. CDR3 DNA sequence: TGTGCCAGCAGTTTTCAACAGGGGGCGGCTGGCTACACCTTC.

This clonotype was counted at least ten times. The CDR3 DNA reads as TGTGCCAGCAGCTTAAGGCCGAGACAGGGGGCCCCCTATGGCTACACCTTC. This codes for CASSLRPRQGAPYGYTF. This chain joins TRBV7-2 and TRBJ1-2, with 10 bases fitting TRBD1. Per the germline V gene, CDR1 is SGHTA and CDR2 is FQGNSA. The length of the CDR3 is 17 residues. Unmatched junction bases numbered 10, after V lost 2 bases and J lost 4 bases.

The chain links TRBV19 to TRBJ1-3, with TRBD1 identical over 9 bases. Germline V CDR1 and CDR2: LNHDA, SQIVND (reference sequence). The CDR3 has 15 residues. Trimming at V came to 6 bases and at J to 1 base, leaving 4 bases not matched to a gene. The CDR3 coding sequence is TGTGCCAGTAGACGGACAGGGGAATCTGGAAACACCATATATTTT. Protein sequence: CASRRTGESGNTIYF.

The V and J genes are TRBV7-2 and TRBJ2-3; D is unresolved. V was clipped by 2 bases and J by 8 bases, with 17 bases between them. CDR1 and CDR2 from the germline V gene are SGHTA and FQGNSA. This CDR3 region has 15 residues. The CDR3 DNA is TGTGCCAGCAGCTTATCCCTCCACCTCCGGCGTACGCAGTATTTT. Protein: CASSLSLHLRRTQYF. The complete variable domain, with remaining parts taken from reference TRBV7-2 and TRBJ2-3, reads GAGVSQSPSNKVTEKGKDVELRCDPISGHTALYWYRQSLGQGLEFLIYFQGNSAPDKSGLPSDRFSAERTGGSVSTLTIQRTQQEDSAVYLCASSLSLHLRRTQYFGPGTRLTVL.